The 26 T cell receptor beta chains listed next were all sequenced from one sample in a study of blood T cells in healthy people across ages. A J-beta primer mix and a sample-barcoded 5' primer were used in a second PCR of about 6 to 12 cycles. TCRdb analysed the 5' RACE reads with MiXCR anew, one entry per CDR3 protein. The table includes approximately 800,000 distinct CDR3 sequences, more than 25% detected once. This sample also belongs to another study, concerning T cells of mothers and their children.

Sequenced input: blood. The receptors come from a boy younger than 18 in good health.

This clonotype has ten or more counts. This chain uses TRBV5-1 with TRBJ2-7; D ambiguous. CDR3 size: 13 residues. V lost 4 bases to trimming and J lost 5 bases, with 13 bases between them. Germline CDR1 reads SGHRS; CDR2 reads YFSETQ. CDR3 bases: TGCGCCAGCAGCCCCGGAACAACGAACGAGCAGTACTTC. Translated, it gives CASSPGTTNEQYF. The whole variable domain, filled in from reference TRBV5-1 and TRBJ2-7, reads KAGVTQTPRYLIKTRGQQVTLSCSPISGHRSVSWYQQTPGQGLQFLFEYFSETQRNKGNFPGRFSGRQFSNSRSEMNVSTLELGDSALYLCASSPGTTNEQYFGPGTRLTVT.

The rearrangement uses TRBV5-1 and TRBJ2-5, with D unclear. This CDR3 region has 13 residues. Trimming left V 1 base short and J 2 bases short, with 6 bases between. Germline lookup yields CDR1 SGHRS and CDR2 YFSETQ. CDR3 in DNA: TGCGCCAGCAGCTTGACGAAGCAAGAGACCCAGTACTTC. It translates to CASSLTKQETQYF.

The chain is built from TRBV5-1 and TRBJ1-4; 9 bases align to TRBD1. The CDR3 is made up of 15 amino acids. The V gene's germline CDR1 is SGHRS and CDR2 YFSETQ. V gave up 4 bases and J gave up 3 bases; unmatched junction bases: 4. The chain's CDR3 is CASSQQGASNEKLFF. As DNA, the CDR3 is TGCGCCAGCAGCCAACAGGGGGCATCTAATGAAAAACTGTTTTTT.

The CDR3 is CASSLVGGATEAFF. The CDR3 nucleotides read TGTGCCAGCAGCTTAGTAGGGGGCGCGACCGAAGCTTTCTTT. The chain has TRBV7-9 and TRBJ1-1, with 7 bases that match TRBD1. The V gene end was trimmed by 1 base and the J gene end by 8 bases; junction bases not matched to a gene: 7. Germline CDR1 reads SEHNR; CDR2 reads FQNEAQ (reference sequence). CDR3 size: 14 residues.

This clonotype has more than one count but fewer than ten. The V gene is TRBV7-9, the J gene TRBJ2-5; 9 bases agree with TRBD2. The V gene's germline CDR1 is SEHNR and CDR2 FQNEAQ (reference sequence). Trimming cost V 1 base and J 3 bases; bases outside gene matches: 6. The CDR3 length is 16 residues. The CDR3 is CASSLGLAGEEETQYF. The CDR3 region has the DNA TGTGCCAGCAGCTTAGGTTTAGCGGGAGAGGAAGAGACCCAGTACTTC.

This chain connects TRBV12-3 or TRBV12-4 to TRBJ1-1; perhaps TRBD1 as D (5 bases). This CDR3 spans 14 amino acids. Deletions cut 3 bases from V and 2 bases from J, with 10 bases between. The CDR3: CASSFYGGNTEAFF. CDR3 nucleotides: TGTGCCAGCAGTTTTTACGGGGGTAACACTGAAGCTTTCTTT.

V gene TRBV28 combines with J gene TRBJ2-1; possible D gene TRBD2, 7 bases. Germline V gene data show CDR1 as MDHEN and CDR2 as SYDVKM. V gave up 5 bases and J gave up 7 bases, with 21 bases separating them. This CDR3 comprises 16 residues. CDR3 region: CASSPEYGGRGNEQFF. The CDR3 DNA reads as TGTGCCAGCAGTCCCGAGTACGGGGGGCGGGGTAATGAGCAGTTCTTC.

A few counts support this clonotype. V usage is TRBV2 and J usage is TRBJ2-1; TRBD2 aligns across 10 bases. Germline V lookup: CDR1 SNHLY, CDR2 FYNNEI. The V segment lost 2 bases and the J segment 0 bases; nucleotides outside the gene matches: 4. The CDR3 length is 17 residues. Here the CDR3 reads CASSETSGASSYNEQFF. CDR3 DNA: TGTGCCAGCAGTGAAACTAGCGGGGCCAGCTCCTACAATGAGCAGTTCTTC.

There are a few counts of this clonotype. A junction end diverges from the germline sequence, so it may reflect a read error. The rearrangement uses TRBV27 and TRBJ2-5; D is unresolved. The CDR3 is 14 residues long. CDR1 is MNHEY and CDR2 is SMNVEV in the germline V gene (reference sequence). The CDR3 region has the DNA TGCGCCAGCAGTTTCCAGGACGGCTCCTACGGGCAGTACTTC. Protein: CASSFQDGSYGQYF.

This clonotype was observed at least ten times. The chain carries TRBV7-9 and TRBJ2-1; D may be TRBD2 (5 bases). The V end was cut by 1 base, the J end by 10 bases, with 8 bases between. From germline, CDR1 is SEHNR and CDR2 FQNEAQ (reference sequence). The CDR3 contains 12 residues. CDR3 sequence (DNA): TGTGCCAGCAGCTTAGTGGGAGACGAGCAGTTCTTC. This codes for CASSLVGDEQFF.

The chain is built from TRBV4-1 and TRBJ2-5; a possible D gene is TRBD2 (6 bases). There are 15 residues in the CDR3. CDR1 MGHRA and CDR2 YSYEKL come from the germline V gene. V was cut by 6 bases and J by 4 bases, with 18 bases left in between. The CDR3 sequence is CASSPSGLGGETQYF. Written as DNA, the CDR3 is TGCGCCAGCAGTCCCTCCGGTTTGGGGGGAGAGACCCAGTACTTC.

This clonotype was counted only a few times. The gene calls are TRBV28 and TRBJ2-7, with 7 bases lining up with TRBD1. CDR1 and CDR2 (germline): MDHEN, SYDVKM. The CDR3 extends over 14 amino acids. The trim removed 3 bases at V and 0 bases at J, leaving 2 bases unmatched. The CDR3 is CASSFGDSSYEQYF. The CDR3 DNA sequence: TGTGCCAGCAGTTTCGGGGACAGCTCCTACGAGCAGTACTTC.

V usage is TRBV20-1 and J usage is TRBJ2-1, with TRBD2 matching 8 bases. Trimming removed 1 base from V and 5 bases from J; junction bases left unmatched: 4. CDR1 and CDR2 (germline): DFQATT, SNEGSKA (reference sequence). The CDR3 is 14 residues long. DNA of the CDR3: TGCAGTGCTAGAGTAGCGGGGTCGCACAATGAGCAGTTCTTC. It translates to CSARVAGSHNEQFF.

The CDR3 DNA follows: TGTGCCAGCTCACCACGGGAGGGCAATGAGCAGTTCTTC. Its protein is CASSPREGNEQFF. The rearrangement joins TRBV18 to TRBJ2-1, with 7 bases lining up with TRBD2. The CDR3 consists of 13 residues. Looked up from germline, CDR1 is KGHSH and CDR2 is LQKENI. Trimming at V came to 1 base and at J to 6 bases, leaving 0 bases not matched to a gene.

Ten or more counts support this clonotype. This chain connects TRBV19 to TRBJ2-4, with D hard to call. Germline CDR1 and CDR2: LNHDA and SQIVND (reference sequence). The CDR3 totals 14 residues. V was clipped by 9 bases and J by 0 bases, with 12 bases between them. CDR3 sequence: CASSIRLAKNIQYF. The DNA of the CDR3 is TGTGCCAGCAGCATTAGACTAGCCAAAAACATTCAGTACTTC.

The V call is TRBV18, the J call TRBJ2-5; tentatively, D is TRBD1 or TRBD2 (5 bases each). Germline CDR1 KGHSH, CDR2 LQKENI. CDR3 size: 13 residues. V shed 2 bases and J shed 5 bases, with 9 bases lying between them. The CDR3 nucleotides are TGTGCCAGCTCACCATACGAGGGGGAGACCCAGTACTTC. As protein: CASSPYEGETQYF.

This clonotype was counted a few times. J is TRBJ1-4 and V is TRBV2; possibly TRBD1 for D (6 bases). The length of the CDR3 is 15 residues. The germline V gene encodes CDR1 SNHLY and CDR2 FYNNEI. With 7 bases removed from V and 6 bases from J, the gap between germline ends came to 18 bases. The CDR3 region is CASNDLGASDEKLFF. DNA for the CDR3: TGTGCCAGCAATGACCTGGGGGCGAGTGATGAAAAACTGTTTTTT.

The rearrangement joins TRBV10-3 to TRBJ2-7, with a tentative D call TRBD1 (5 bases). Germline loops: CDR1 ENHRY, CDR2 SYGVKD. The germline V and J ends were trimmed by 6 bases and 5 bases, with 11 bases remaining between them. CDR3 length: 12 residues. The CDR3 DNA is TGTGCCATCAGCGCAGGGTCCCACGAGCAGTACTTC. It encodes CAISAGSHEQYF.

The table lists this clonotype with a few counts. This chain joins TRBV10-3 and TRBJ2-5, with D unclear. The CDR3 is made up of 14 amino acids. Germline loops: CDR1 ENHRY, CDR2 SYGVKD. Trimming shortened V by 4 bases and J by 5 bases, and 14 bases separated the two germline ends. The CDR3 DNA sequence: TGTGCCATCAGTGGGTCGGGCTCCCGGGAGACCCAGTACTTC. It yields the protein CAISGSGSRETQYF.

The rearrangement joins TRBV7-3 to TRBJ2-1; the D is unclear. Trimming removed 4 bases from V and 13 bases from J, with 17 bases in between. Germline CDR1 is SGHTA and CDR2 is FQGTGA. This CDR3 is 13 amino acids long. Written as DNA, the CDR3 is TGTGCCAGCAGCTCCGCTTCCGCACAGCCCCAGTTCTTC. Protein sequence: CASSSASAQPQFF.

The CDR3 DNA reads as TGTGCCAGCAGTGAAGGACAGGGGAGACAGGAGACCCAGTACTTC. Its translation: CASSEGQGRQETQYF. The genes are TRBV12-3 or TRBV12-4 and TRBJ2-1; 9 bases map to TRBD1. TRBJ2-5 explains the end of the DNA better; the J call may be wrong. The CDR3 consists of 15 residues.

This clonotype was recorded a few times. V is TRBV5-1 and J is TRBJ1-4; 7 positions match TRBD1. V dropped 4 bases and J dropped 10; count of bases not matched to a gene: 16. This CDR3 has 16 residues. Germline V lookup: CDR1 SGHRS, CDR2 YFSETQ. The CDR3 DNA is TGCGCCAGCAGCGTGATGACAGGGACGACGAGGGGAAAACTGTTTTTT. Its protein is CASSVMTGTTRGKLFF.

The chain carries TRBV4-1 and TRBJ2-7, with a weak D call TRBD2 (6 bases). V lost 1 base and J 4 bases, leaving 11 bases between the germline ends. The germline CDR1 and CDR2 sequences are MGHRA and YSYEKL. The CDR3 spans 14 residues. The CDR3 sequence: CASSQGPGRYEQYF. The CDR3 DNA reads TGCGCCAGCAGCCAAGGGCCAGGGAGGTACGAGCAGTACTTC.

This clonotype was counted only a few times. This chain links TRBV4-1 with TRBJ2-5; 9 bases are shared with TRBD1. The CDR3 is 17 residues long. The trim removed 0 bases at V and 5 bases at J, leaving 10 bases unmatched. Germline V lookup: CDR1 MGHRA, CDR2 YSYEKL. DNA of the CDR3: TGCGCCAGCAGCCAAGATGGACAGGGGACGATTGGGGAGACCCAGTACTTC. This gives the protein CASSQDGQGTIGETQYF.

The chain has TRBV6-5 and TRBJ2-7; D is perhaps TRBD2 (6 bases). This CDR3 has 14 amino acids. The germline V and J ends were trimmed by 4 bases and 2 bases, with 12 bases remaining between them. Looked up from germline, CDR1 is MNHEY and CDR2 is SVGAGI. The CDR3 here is CASSFGSGAYEQYF. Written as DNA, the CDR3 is TGTGCCAGCAGTTTCGGATCGGGGGCCTACGAGCAGTACTTC.

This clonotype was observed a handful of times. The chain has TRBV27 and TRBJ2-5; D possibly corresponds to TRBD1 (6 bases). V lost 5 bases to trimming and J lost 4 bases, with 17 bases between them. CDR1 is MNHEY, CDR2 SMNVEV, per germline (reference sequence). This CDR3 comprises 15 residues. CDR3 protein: CASSPAWGRTETQYF. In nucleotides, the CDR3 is TGTGCCAGCAGTCCCGCGTGGGGGCGCACAGAGACCCAGTACTTC.